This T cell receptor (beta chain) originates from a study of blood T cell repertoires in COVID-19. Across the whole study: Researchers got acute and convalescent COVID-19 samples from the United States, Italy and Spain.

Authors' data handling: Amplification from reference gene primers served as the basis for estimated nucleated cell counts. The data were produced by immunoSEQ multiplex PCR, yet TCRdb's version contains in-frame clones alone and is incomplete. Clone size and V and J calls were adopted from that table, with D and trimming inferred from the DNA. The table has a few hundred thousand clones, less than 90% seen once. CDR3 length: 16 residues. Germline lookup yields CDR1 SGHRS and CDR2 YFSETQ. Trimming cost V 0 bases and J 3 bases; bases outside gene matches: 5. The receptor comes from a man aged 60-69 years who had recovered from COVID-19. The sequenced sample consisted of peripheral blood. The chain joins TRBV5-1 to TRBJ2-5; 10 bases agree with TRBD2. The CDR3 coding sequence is TGCGCCAGCAGCTTGGCGGTAGCGGGGGGTAAAGAGACCCAGTACTTC. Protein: CASSLAVAGGKETQYF.